This T cell receptor beta chain was recorded in a study of cytomegalovirus exposure and HLA in healthy donors. Germline loops: CDR1 MDHEN, CDR2 SYDVKM. This CDR3 region has 13 residues. Trimming took 3 bases from V and 7 from J; bases not matched to a gene: 3. About this clone: Antigen specificity is unknown.

Study results and caveats: Most subjects had HLA-A and HLA-B alleles reportedly predicted accurately by TCR beta sequences. In vitro, a few CMV-associated chains proved specific for CMV antigens. An ancestry cluster, one associated with Asian ancestry, reportedly showed fewer N-insertions than the approximately 720-donor mean in a later analysis.

The PCR made use of 60 Vbeta and 13 Jbeta primers. Assay: immunoSEQ multiplex PCR; the TCRdb copy retains only in-frame clones and omits some. The sample lists about 100,000 clones; approximately 71% were seen once. V gene TRBV28 combines with J gene TRBJ2-4; TRBD2 matches at 7 bases. The source is a male donor in good health and CMV-seropositive. Sample: PBMCs. CDR3 sequence: CASSLEGGNIQYF. CDR3 DNA sequence: TGTGCCAGCAGTTTGGAGGGAGGGAACATTCAGTACTTC.